The 5 T cell receptor beta chains presented below share a single source sample, sequenced in a study of shared clonotypes between healthy human individuals. Sequencing was performed with immunoSEQ multiplex PCR; in TCRdb, only in-frame clones are kept and a portion is missing. The sample has about 530,000 clones; 90% to 96% are singletons. The sequencing input was naive CD4+ T cells sorted from blood. Subset described: CD45RA+ positively selected. Every receptor here comes from a woman in her twenties or thirties in good health.

V usage is TRBV4-1 and J usage is TRBJ1-2; D is uncertain. V lost 1 base and J lost 8, with 14 bases in between. This CDR3 has 14 residues. The germline V gene encodes CDR1 MGHRA and CDR2 YSYEKL. The DNA for the CDR3 is TGCGCCAGCAGCCAAGCACTACGGGTAGAAGGCTACACCTTC. Translation gives CASSQALRVEGYTF.

Remarks on this clone: This same CDR3 is encoded by further DNA sequences in the sample. The chain uses TRBV6-5 and TRBJ1-3; no firm D call. V lost 0 bases and J lost 0, with 9 bases in between. This CDR3 spans 16 amino acids. Germline V CDR1 and CDR2: MNHEY, SVGAGI. The CDR3 reads CASSYSTSDSGNTIYF. The CDR3 region has the DNA TGTGCCAGCAGTTACTCAACTTCAGACTCTGGAAACACCATATATTTT.

This clone appeared once. The rearrangement links TRBV11-2 to TRBJ2-5; no clear D. Trimming shortened V by 2 bases and J by 1 base, and 8 bases separated the two germline ends. CDR3 length: 14 amino acids. CDR1 is SGHAT, CDR2 FQNNGV, per germline. The DNA of the CDR3 is TGTGCCAGCAGCTTACCCTCCCCCCAAGAGACCCAGTACTTC. Protein product: CASSLPSPQETQYF.

The V call is TRBV2, the J call TRBJ1-5, with 8 nucleotides matching TRBD1. The CDR3 spans 13 residues. V gave up 6 bases and J gave up 6 bases; unmatched junction bases: 4. Germline loops: CDR1 SNHLY, CDR2 FYNNEI. The CDR3 DNA reads as TGTGCCAGCAGAGGACAGGGAGGTCAGCCCCAGCATTTT. The encoded protein is CASRGQGGQPQHF.

The rearrangement links TRBV5-1 to TRBJ2-1; 7 nucleotides line up with TRBD1. The CDR3 is 14 amino acids. CDR1 and CDR2 (germline): SGHRS, YFSETQ. The J segment lost 8 bases and the V segment lost 0 bases, leaving 5 bases of the junction unmatched. CDR3 sequence: CASSLVLGGDEQFF. As DNA, the CDR3 is TGCGCCAGCAGCTTGGTCTTAGGGGGCGATGAGCAGTTCTTC.